This T cell receptor beta chain was recorded in a study of T-cell reconstitution after alpha-beta-depleted transplantation in children. The study, taken as a whole, reports: Diversity of TCRbeta at day 60 was high in some patients, arising from surviving recipient T cells and thymic progenitors. T cells produced anew were the main source of T-cell counts and diversity one year after transplant. Several hundred expanded graft clones reportedly supplied alpha-beta T cells about two months after transplant.

At least ten counts were recorded for this clonotype. No antigen is known for it. Preparation of the TCRbeta library involved a method that used unique molecular identifiers. TCRdb redid the calling of the PCR reads with MiXCR, one entry per CDR3 protein. This table has some 200,000 distinct CDR3 sequences, 6.6% appearing once. This CDR3 is built from 13 residues. Germline V gene sequence: CDR1 SNHLY, CDR2 FYNNEI. The V gene end was trimmed by 5 bases and the J gene end by 7 bases; junction bases not matched to a gene: 3. The genes are TRBV2 and TRBJ2-1; the match to TRBD2 covers 9 bases. The sequence was collected from a boy aged 2 to 10 with acute lymphoblastic leukemia, due to receive a stem cell transplant. The material sequenced was PBMCs, taken before TCRalphabeta/CD19-depleted stem cell transplant. The CDR3 loop reads CASSSGRSNEQFF. The CDR3 DNA sequence: TGTGCCAGCAGTAGCGGGAGGAGTAATGAGCAGTTCTTC.